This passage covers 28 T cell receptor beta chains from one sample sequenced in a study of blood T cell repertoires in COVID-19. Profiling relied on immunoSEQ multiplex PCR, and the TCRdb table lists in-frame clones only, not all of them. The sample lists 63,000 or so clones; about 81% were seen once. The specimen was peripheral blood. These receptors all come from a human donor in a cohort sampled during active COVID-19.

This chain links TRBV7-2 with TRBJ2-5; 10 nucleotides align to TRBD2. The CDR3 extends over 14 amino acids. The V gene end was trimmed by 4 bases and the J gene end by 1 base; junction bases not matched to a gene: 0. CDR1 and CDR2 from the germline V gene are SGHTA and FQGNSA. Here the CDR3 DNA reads TGTGCCAGCAGCTGGACTAGCGGCCAAGAGACCCAGTACTTC. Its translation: CASSWTSGQETQYF.

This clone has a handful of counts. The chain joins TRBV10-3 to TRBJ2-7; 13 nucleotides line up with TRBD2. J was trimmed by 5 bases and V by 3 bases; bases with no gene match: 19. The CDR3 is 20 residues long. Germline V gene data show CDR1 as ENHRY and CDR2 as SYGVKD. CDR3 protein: CAISERTSGSTHGRRNEQYF. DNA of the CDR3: TGTGCCATCAGTGAAAGGACTAGCGGGAGTACCCATGGACGGAGGAACGAGCAGTACTTC.

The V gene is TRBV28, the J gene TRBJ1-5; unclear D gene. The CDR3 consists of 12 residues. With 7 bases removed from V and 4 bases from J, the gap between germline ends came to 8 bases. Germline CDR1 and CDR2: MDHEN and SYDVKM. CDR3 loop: CASKPGNQPQHF. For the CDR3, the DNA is TGTGCCAGCAAACCGGGTAATCAGCCCCAGCATTTT.

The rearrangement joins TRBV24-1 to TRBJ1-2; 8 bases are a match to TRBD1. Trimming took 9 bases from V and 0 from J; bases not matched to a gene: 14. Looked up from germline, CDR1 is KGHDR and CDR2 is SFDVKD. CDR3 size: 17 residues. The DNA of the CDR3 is TGTGCCACCCAAGCCCCGGGACAGGAAAGCTCTAACTATGGCTACACCTTC. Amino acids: CATQAPGQESSNYGYTF.

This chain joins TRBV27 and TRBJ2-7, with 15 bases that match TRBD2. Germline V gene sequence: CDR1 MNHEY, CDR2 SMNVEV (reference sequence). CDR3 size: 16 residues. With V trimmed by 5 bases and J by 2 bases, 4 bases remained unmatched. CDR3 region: CASSPGLAGGPYEQYF. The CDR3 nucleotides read TGTGCCAGCAGTCCCGGACTAGCGGGAGGGCCCTACGAGCAGTACTTC.

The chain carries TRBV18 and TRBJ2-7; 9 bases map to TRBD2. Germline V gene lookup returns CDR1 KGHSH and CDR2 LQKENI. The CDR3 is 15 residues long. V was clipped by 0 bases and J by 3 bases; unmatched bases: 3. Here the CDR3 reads CASSPPTSGNYEQYF. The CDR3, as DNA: TGTGCCAGCTCACCACCGACTAGCGGAAACTACGAGCAGTACTTC.

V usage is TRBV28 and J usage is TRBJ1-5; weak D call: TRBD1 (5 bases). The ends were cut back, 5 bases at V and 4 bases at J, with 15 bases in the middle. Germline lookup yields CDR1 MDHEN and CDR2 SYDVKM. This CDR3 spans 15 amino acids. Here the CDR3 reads CASSRPDSSNQPQHF. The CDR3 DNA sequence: TGTGCCAGCAGTCGACCCGACAGCTCAAATCAGCCCCAGCATTTT. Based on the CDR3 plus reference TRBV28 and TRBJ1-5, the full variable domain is DVKVTQSSRYLVKRTGEKVFLECVQDMDHENMFWYRQDPGLGLRLIYFSYDVKMKEKGDIPEGYSVSREKKERFSLILESASTNQTSMYLCASSRPDSSNQPQHFGDGTRLSIL.

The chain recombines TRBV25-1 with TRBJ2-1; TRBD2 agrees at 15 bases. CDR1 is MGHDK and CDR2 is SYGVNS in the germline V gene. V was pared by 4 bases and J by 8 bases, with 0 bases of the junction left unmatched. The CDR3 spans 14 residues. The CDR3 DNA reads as TGTGCCAGCAGTGGGACTAGCGGGAGGGATGAGCAGTTCTTC. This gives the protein CASSGTSGRDEQFF.

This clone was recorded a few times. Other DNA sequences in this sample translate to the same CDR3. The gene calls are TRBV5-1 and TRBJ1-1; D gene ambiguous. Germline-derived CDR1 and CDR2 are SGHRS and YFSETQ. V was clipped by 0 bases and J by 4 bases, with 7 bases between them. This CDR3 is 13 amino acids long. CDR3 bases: TGCGCCAGCAGCTTGGATGATAGCACTGAAGCTTTCTTT. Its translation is CASSLDDSTEAFF.

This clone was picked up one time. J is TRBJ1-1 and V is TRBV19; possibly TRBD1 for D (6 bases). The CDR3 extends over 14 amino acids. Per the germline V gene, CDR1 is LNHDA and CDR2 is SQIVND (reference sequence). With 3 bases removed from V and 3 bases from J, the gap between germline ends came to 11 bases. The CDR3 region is CASSIKQGYTEAFF. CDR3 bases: TGTGCCAGTAGTATTAAACAGGGATACACTGAAGCTTTCTTT.

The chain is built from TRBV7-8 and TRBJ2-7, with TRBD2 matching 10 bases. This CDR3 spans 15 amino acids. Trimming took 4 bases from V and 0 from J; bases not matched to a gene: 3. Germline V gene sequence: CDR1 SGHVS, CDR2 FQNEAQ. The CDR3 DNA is TGTGCCAGCAGCTCCACTAGCGGGATCTCCTACGAGCAGTACTTC. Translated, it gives CASSSTSGISYEQYF.

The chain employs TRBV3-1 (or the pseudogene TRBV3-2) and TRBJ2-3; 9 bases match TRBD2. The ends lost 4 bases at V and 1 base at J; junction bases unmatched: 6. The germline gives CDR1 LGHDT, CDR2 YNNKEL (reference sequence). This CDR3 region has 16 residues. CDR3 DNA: TGTGCCAGCAGCCTATGGCGGGAGGGCGGCACAGATACGCAGTATTTT. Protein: CASSLWREGGTDTQYF.

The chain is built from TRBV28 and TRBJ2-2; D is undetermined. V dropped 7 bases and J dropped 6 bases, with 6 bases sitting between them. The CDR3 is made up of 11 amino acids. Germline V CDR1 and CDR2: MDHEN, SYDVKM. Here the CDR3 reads CASIYAGELFF. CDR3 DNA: TGTGCCAGCATCTACGCCGGGGAGCTGTTTTTT.

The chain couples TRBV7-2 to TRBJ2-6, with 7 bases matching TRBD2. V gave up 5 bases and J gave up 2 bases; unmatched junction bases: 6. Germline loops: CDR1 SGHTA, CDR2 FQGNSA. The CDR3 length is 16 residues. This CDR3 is CASSPVAGAGANVLTF. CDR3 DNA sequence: TGTGCCAGCAGCCCGGTCGCGGGAGCTGGGGCCAACGTCCTGACTTTC.

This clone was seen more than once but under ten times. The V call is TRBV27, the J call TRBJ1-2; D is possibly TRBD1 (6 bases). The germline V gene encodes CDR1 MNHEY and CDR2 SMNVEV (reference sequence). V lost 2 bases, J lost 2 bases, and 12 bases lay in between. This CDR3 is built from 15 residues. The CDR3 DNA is TGTGCCAGCAGTTTAAATCCGACAGGCAACTATGGCTACACCTTC. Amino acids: CASSLNPTGNYGYTF.

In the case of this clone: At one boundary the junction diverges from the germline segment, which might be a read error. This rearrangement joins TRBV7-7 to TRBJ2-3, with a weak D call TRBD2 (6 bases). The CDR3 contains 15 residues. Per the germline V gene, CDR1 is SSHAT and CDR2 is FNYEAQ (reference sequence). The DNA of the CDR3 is TGTGCTAGCAGCCGCGGGACTCTAAGCACAGATACGCAGTATTTT. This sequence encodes CASSRGTLSTDTQYF.

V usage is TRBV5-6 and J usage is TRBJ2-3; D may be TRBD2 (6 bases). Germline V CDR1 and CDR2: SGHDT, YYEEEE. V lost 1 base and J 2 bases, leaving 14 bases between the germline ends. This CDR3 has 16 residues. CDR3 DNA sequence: TGTGCCAGCAGCTTGAGCCCTAGCGCAGTCACAGATACGCAGTATTTT. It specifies CASSLSPSAVTDTQYF.

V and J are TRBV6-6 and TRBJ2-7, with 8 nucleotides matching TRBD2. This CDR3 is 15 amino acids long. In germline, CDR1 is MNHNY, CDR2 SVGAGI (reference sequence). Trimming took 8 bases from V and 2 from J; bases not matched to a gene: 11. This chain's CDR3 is CASSSGTSGTYEQYF. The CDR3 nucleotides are TGTGCCAGCTCCTCCGGAACTAGCGGAACCTACGAGCAGTACTTC.

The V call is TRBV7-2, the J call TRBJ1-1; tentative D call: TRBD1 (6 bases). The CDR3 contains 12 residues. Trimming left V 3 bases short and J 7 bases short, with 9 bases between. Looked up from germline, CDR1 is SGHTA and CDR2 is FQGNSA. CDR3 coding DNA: TGTGCCAGCAGCTTTACCAGGGGTGAAGCTTTCTTT. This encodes CASSFTRGEAFF.

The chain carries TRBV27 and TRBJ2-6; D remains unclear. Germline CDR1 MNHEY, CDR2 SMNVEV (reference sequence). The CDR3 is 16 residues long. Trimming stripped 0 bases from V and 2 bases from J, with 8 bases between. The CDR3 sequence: CASSLSAAPGANVLTF. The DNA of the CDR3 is TGTGCCAGCAGTTTATCGGCTGCCCCTGGGGCCAACGTCCTGACTTTC. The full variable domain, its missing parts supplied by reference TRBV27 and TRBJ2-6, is EAQVTQNPRYLITVTGKKLTVTCSQNMNHEYMSWYRQDPGLGLRQIYYSMNVEVTDKGDVPEGYKVSRKEKRNFPLILESPSPNQTSLYFCASSLSAAPGANVLTFGAGSRLTVL.

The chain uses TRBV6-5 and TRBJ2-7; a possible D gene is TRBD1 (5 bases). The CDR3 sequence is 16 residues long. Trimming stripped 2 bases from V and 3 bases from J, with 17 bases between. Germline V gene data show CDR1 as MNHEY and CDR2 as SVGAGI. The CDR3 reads CASSYSRSGFLYEQYF. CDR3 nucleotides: TGTGCCAGCAGTTACAGCCGTTCAGGGTTTCTCTACGAGCAGTACTTC.

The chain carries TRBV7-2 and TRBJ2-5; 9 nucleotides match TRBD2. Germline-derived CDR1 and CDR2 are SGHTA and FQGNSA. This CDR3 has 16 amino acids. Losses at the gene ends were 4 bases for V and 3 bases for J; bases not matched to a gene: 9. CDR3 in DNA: TGTGCCAGCAGCTCCCCGGCGGGAGGGCTGGAAGAGACCCAGTACTTC. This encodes CASSSPAGGLEETQYF.

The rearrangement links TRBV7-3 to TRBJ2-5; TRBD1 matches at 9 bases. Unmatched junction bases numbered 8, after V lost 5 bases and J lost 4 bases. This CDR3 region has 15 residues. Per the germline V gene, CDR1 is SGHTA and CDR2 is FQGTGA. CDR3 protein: CASSPGTGGAETQYF. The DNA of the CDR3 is TGTGCCAGCAGCCCCGGAACAGGGGGCGCAGAGACCCAGTACTTC. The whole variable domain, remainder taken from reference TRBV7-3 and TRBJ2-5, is GAGVSQTPSNKVTEKGKYVELRCDPISGHTALYWYRQSLGQGPEFLIYFQGTGAADDSGLPNDRFFAVRPEGSVSTLKIQRTERGDSAVYLCASSPGTGGAETQYFGPGTRLLVL.

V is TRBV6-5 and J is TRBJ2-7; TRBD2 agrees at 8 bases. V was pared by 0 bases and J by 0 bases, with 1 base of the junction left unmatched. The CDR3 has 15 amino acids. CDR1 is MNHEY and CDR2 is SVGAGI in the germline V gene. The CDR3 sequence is CASSYSAGGSYEQYF. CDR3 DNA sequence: TGTGCCAGCAGTTACTCGGCGGGAGGCTCCTACGAGCAGTACTTC.

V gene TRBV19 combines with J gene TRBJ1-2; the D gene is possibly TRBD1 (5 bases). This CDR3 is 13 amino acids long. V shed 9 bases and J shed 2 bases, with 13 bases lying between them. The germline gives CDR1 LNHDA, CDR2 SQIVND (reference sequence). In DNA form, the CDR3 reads TGTGCCAGCACTTTTACAGGAAACTATGGCTACACCTTC. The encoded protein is CASTFTGNYGYTF.

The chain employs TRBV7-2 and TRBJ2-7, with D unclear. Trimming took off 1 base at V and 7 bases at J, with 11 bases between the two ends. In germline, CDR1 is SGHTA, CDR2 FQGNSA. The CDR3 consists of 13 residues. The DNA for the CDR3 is TGTGCCAGCAGCTTAGGGGTTACTACGGAGCAGTACTTC. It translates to CASSLGVTTEQYF. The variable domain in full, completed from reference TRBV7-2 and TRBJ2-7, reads GAGVSQSPSNKVTEKGKDVELRCDPISGHTALYWYRQSLGQGLEFLIYFQGNSAPDKSGLPSDRFSAERTGGSVSTLTIQRTQQEDSAVYLCASSLGVTTEQYFGPGTRLTVT.

The CDR3 region has the DNA TGTGCCAGCAGTGGAACCGGGACAGTAACCTACGAGCAGTACTTC. Translated: CASSGTGTVTYEQYF. The chain combines TRBV28 with TRBJ2-7, with 7 bases that match TRBD1. Germline CDR1 and CDR2: MDHEN and SYDVKM. The CDR3 runs 15 residues. With V trimmed by 5 bases and J by 2 bases, 9 bases remained unmatched. Supplemented by reference TRBV28 and TRBJ2-7, the full variable domain reads DVKVTQSSRYLVKRTGEKVFLECVQDMDHENMFWYRQDPGLGLRLIYFSYDVKMKEKGDIPEGYSVSREKKERFSLILESASTNQTSMYLCASSGTGTVTYEQYFGPGTRLTVT.

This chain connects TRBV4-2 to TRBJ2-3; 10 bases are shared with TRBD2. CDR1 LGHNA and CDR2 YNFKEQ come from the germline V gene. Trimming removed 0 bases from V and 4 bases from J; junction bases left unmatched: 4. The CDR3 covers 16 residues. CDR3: CASSQDGGLAADTQYF. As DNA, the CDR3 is TGTGCCAGCAGCCAAGATGGAGGACTAGCGGCAGATACGCAGTATTTT.